Ten or more counts support the clone carrying this TCR beta chain. Its antigen is undetermined. The data were obtained in a study of early T cells in non-severe SARS-CoV-2 infection. Study-wide background: Whole-blood bulk RNA, unsorted, was sequenced, and chains were unpaired. General observations from the study: The study's VDJdb matching favored anti-spike CD8 responses and missed private and CD4 specificities.

V lost 6 bases to trimming and J lost 3 bases; unmatched junction nucleotides: 11. Germline values: CDR1 SQVTM, CDR2 ANQGSEA. The CDR3 covers 16 residues. Researchers attached unique molecular identifiers to individual cDNA molecules. MiXCR was run by TCRdb on the 5' RACE reads, yielding one entry per CDR3 protein. In the table there are more than 50,000 distinct CDR3 sequences, roughly an eighth of which are singletons. This chain uses TRBV29-1 with TRBJ2-1, with TRBD1 identical over 10 bases. The material was whole blood, obtained at baseline. This receptor was identified in an adult who was a healthcare worker with PCR-confirmed SARS-CoV-2 infection or an uninfected control (not recorded which). DNA of the CDR3: TGCAGCGTGTCAGGGACAGGGGAGACCCTCTACAATGAGCAGTTCTTC. It encodes CSVSGTGETLYNEQFF.